What follows describes a single TCR beta chain. V lost 4 bases, J lost 6 bases, and 2 bases stayed unmatched. Germline V gene lookup returns CDR1 SGHDT and CDR2 YYEEEE. The CDR3 contains 15 residues. Here immunoSEQ multiplex PCR was the method, and the copy in TCRdb shows in-frame clones only, minus some. The top ten hold 2% to 2.5% of the sample, which has 20,000 to 30,000 clones, roughly 77% seen once. This specimen belongs to a study of blood T cell repertoires in COVID-19. Overall study: The analysed material was cDNA or gDNA that came from T cells, B-cell-depleted T cells, or PBMCs.

The sample consisted of peripheral blood. This sequence joins TRBV5-6 and TRBJ2-1; 15 bases map to TRBD2. The receptor was isolated from a woman aged 70-85 years with COVID-19, enrolled during active disease. The chain's CDR3 is CASSVGLAGGNEQFF. CDR3 bases: TGTGCCAGCAGCGTGGGACTAGCGGGAGGCAATGAGCAGTTCTTC.